The 27 T cell receptor beta chains reported below all come from one sample, sequenced in a study of blood T cell repertoires in COVID-19. Sequencing was performed with immunoSEQ multiplex PCR; in TCRdb, only in-frame clones are kept and a portion is missing. The table lists 150,000 to 200,000 clones, roughly 83% of them singletons, with over 10% in the top ten. The material sequenced was PBMCs or T cells enriched from blood (not recorded which). All receptors derive from a woman between 55 and 75 years old who had recovered from COVID-19.

The chain couples TRBV11-2 to TRBJ2-5, with 7 positions matching TRBD2. The CDR3 loop spans 15 amino acids. The V and J ends lost 5 bases and 1 base, in that order; junction bases with no gene match: 7. In germline, CDR1 is SGHAT, CDR2 FQNNGV. For the CDR3, the DNA is TGTGCCAGCAGCCAAGCGGGGACCATCCAAGAGACCCAGTACTTC. It is translated as CASSQAGTIQETQYF.

The V and J genes are TRBV7-9 and TRBJ2-1; unclear D gene. Per the germline V gene, CDR1 is SEHNR and CDR2 is FQNEAQ (reference sequence). Trimming pared 4 bases from V and 3 bases from J, leaving 19 bases between. The CDR3 consists of 17 residues. The CDR3 here is CASSSPPGSGYYNEQFF. The CDR3 bases are TGTGCCAGCAGCTCCCCACCCGGGTCTGGGTACTACAATGAGCAGTTCTTC. Full variable domain (rest looked up from reference TRBV7-9 and TRBJ2-1): DTGVSQNPRHKITKRGQNVTFRCDPISEHNRLYWYRQTLGQGPEFLTYFQNEAQLEKSRLLSDRFSAERPKGSFSTLEIQRTEQGDSAMYLCASSSPPGSGYYNEQFFGPGTRLTVL.

The gene calls are TRBV28 and TRBJ2-7; TRBD1 aligns across 7 bases. The CDR3 sequence is 15 residues long. V was clipped by 6 bases and J by 1 base; unmatched bases: 9. CDR1 and CDR2 (germline): MDHEN, SYDVKM. The chain's CDR3 is CASSLTGVESYEQYF. The CDR3, as DNA: TGTGCCAGCAGCCTTACAGGGGTTGAATCCTACGAGCAGTACTTC.

The chain joins TRBV13 to TRBJ2-7; TRBD2 matches at 9 bases. The length of the CDR3 is 15 residues. Germline CDR1 is PRHDT and CDR2 is FYEKMQ (reference sequence). Unmatched junction bases numbered 6, after V lost 4 bases and J lost 2 bases. The CDR3 DNA reads TGTGCCAGCAGCTGGGCTAGCGGGATGCCCTACGAGCAGTACTTC. It is translated as CASSWASGMPYEQYF.

This clone was recorded once. The sample has other DNA sequences that encode this CDR3 too. The V gene is TRBV9, the J gene TRBJ2-1; possibly TRBD1 for D (6 bases). Germline V gene sequence: CDR1 SGDLS, CDR2 YYNGEE. Between the trimmed V and J ends, which lost 3 bases and 3 bases, there was a span of 7 bases. The CDR3 spans 13 residues. In DNA, the CDR3 is TGTGCCAGCAGCGGGGACAACTACAATGAGCAGTTCTTC. Protein: CASSGDNYNEQFF. Filled out from reference TRBV9 and TRBJ2-1, the complete variable domain reads DSGVTQTPKHLITATGQRVTLRCSPRSGDLSVYWYQQSLDQGLQFLIQYYNGEERAKGNILERFSAQQFPDLHSELNLSSLELGDSALYFCASSGDNYNEQFFGPGTRLTVL.

The rearrangement joins TRBV29-1 to TRBJ2-7; possible D gene TRBD1, 6 bases. CDR3 length: 13 amino acids. Trimming removed 4 bases from V and 0 bases from J, with 10 bases in between. The germline V gene has CDR1 SQVTM and CDR2 ANQGSEA. For the CDR3, the DNA is TGCAGCGTTGGGCAGGGGAACTCCTACGAGCAGTACTTC. Encoded protein: CSVGQGNSYEQYF.

In this sample, this clone turned up a few times. The gene calls are TRBV9 and TRBJ1-1; D not resolved. Trimming removed 0 bases from V and 1 base from J, with 10 bases in between. The CDR3 sequence is 15 residues long. Germline CDR1 reads SGDLS; CDR2 reads YYNGEE. CDR3 bases: TGTGCCAGCAGCGTAGCCGGGGTCGCGAACACTGAAGCTTTCTTT. Translated, it gives CASSVAGVANTEAFF.

The rearrangement uses TRBV5-4 and TRBJ2-3; 11 positions match TRBD1. In germline, CDR1 is SGHNT, CDR2 YYREEE (reference sequence). This CDR3 comprises 15 residues. After removal of 3 bases from V and 4 bases from J, the junction contained 4 bases not matched to a gene. CDR3 loop: CASSWDRGSSDTQYF. The CDR3 DNA is TGTGCCAGCAGCTGGGACAGGGGGTCGTCAGATACGCAGTATTTT.

The J gene is TRBJ2-7, the V gene TRBV30, with D possibly being TRBD2 (6 bases). CDR3 length: 12 amino acids. Trimming stripped 2 bases from V and 12 bases from J, with 17 bases between. Per the germline V gene, CDR1 is GTSNPN and CDR2 is SVGIG (reference sequence). The CDR3, as DNA: TGTGCCTGGAGTCCCCGCGGGGTAAGGTTGTACTTC. Protein: CAWSPRGVRLYF.

V gene TRBV9 combines with J gene TRBJ2-7; 9 nucleotides line up with TRBD2. Germline values: CDR1 SGDLS, CDR2 YYNGEE. Germline trimming cut 0 bases from V and 3 bases from J; bases unmatched to any gene: 4. The CDR3 consists of 15 residues. Written as DNA, the CDR3 is TGTGCCAGCAGCGTAGCGGCGGGAGGGGTCTACGAGCAGTACTTC. It translates to CASSVAAGGVYEQYF.

The chain joins TRBV7-2 to TRBJ2-3, with 12 bases that match TRBD2. The CDR3 sequence is 17 residues long. V lost 5 bases, J lost 2 bases, and 8 bases stayed unmatched. Germline CDR1 SGHTA, CDR2 FQGNSA. The CDR3 bases are TGTGCCAGCAGCCGCCGACTAGCGGGGGTGGTCACAGATACGCAGTATTTT. Translated: CASSRRLAGVVTDTQYF.

The rearrangement joins TRBV5-6 to TRBJ1-2; D call uncertain. Germline CDR1 is SGHDT and CDR2 is YYEEEE. The V gene lost 1 base and the J gene lost 7 bases, with 14 bases spanning the gap. CDR3 size: 14 residues. CDR3 in DNA: TGTGCCAGCAGCTTGTGGGATTTGCGGGGTGGCTACACCTTC. Residues: CASSLWDLRGGYTF.

The V call is TRBV29-1, the J call TRBJ1-1; unclear D gene. Germline CDR1 SQVTM, CDR2 ANQGSEA. CDR3 length: 11 residues. V shed 5 bases and J shed 1 base, with 5 bases lying between them. DNA for the CDR3: TGCAGCGTTTCCGGGAACACTGAAGCTTTCTTT. This sequence encodes CSVSGNTEAFF.

The V and J genes are TRBV9 and TRBJ1-2; 11 positions agree with TRBD1. J lost 4 bases, V lost 3 bases, and 8 bases had no gene match. The CDR3 totals 16 residues. Germline lookup yields CDR1 SGDLS and CDR2 YYNGEE. The CDR3 DNA reads as TGTGCCAGCAGCGCCAGGGGACAGGGGGGAAGCTATGGCTACACCTTC. Its protein is CASSARGQGGSYGYTF.

The chain employs TRBV9 and TRBJ2-7; 8 bases match TRBD2. With V trimmed by 4 bases and J by 3 bases, 12 bases remained unmatched. The CDR3 totals 16 residues. Germline V gene sequence: CDR1 SGDLS, CDR2 YYNGEE. CDR3 DNA sequence: TGTGCCAGCAGCCCCCGGGGTAGCGGGGCCCTCTACGAGCAGTACTTC. Its protein product is CASSPRGSGALYEQYF.

The chain is built from TRBV7-3 and TRBJ2-1; D possibly corresponds to TRBD2 (6 bases). Trimming cost V 5 bases and J 10 bases, with 15 bases left between them. In germline, CDR1 is SGHTA, CDR2 FQGTGA. The CDR3 is made up of 13 amino acids. CDR3 sequence reads: CASSATWEEEQFF. The CDR3 DNA follows: TGTGCCAGCAGCGCCACCTGGGAGGAAGAGCAGTTCTTC. The complete variable domain, with remaining parts taken from reference TRBV7-3 and TRBJ2-1, reads GAGVSQTPSNKVTEKGKYVELRCDPISGHTALYWYRQSLGQGPEFLIYFQGTGAADDSGLPNDRFFAVRPEGSVSTLKIQRTERGDSAVYLCASSATWEEEQFFGPGTRLTVL.

The rearrangement links TRBV10-3 to TRBJ1-1, with 8 positions matching TRBD1. The V and J ends lost 6 bases and 3 bases, in that order; junction bases with no gene match: 6. The V gene's germline CDR1 is ENHRY and CDR2 SYGVKD. The CDR3 is 14 amino acids. In nucleotides, the CDR3 is TGTGCCATCAGGGTGACAGGGGTGGACACTGAAGCTTTCTTT. Amino acid sequence: CAIRVTGVDTEAFF.

The chain uses TRBV9 and TRBJ2-3; D is perhaps TRBD2 (7 bases). CDR1 is SGDLS and CDR2 is YYNGEE in the germline V gene. Trimming took off 2 bases at V and 5 bases at J, with 12 bases between the two ends. This CDR3 contains 14 residues. CDR3 in amino acids: CASSVRGAGDTQYF. CDR3 in DNA: TGTGCCAGCAGCGTCCGGGGGGCGGGAGATACGCAGTATTTT. Full variable domain (remainder filled in from reference TRBV9 and TRBJ2-3): DSGVTQTPKHLITATGQRVTLRCSPRSGDLSVYWYQQSLDQGLQFLIQYYNGEERAKGNILERFSAQQFPDLHSELNLSSLELGDSALYFCASSVRGAGDTQYFGPGTRLTVL.

The rearrangement links TRBV6-1 to TRBJ2-3, with TRBD2 identical over 11 bases. Looked up from germline, CDR1 is MNHNS and CDR2 is SASEGT. V lost 4 bases and J lost 4; bases outside the gene matches: 7. This CDR3 is built from 16 residues. Written as DNA, the CDR3 is TGTGCCAGCAGTGCAAGACTAGCGGGAACGGCAGATACGCAGTATTTT. It yields the protein CASSARLAGTADTQYF.

Only a few counts were recorded for this clone. The chain joins TRBV5-4 to TRBJ1-4, with 9 bases lining up with TRBD1. The CDR3 is 14 amino acids. The V and J ends lost 4 bases and 6 bases, in that order; junction bases with no gene match: 4. The germline V gene has CDR1 SGHNT and CDR2 YYREEE (reference sequence). This CDR3 is CASSPGTGYEKLFF. CDR3 coding DNA: TGTGCCAGCAGCCCAGGGACAGGGTATGAAAAACTGTTTTTT.

This clone was recorded once. The rearrangement links TRBV5-4 to TRBJ2-7; TRBD1 is a possible D gene (6 bases). The V end lost 4 bases, the J end lost 3 bases, and 11 bases lay between the germline ends. Germline values: CDR1 SGHNT, CDR2 YYREEE (reference sequence). The CDR3 extends over 13 amino acids. CDR3 DNA sequence: TGTGCCAGCAGCCAGGGGATGCGCTACGAGCAGTACTTC. Encoded protein: CASSQGMRYEQYF.

This clone was recorded only once. The chain employs TRBV21-1 and TRBJ2-1; the table names TRBD2, a call not compared with the DNA. TRBV21-1 represents a pseudogene. CDR3 length: 15 residues. The CDR3 reads CASSKIPSGLNEQFF. As DNA, the CDR3 is TGTGCCAGCAGCAAAATCCCTAGCGGGCTCAATGAGCAGTTCTTC.

The rearrangement joins TRBV7-2 to TRBJ2-5; D ambiguous. CDR1 and CDR2 (germline): SGHTA, FQGNSA. The CDR3 has 15 residues. Between the trimmed V and J ends, which lost 1 base and 2 bases, there was a span of 11 bases. The DNA for the CDR3 is TGTGCCAGCAGCTTAGTCCTCCCTTTTCAAGAGACCCAGTACTTC. It is translated as CASSLVLPFQETQYF.

This clone was observed a handful of times. V is TRBV2 and J is TRBJ2-7; 8 nucleotides line up with TRBD2. V shed 6 bases, J shed 4 bases, and the junction held 20 bases outside the gene matches. Germline CDR1 reads SNHLY; CDR2 reads FYNNEI. There are 18 residues in the CDR3. CDR3: CASRKGGLSGTRAYEQYF. In nucleotides, the CDR3 is TGTGCCAGCAGGAAGGGGGGGCTATCCGGGACTAGGGCTTACGAGCAGTACTTC.

The V gene is TRBV19, the J gene TRBJ2-3, with 7 bases identical to TRBD2. The CDR3 extends over 16 amino acids. After removal of 1 base from V and 5 bases from J, the junction contained 9 bases not matched to a gene. Germline V gene sequence: CDR1 LNHDA, CDR2 SQIVND (reference sequence). This chain's CDR3 is CASSIVGLAEEDTQYF. DNA for the CDR3: TGTGCCAGTAGTATAGTAGGGCTAGCGGAAGAAGATACGCAGTATTTT.

The chain is built from TRBV19 and TRBJ1-4; D is unclear. Germline-derived CDR1 and CDR2 are LNHDA and SQIVND (reference sequence). Deletions cut 6 bases from V and 3 bases from J, with 11 bases between. CDR3 length: 14 amino acids. CDR3 sequence: CASRGGQSNEKLFF. CDR3 bases: TGTGCCAGTAGGGGCGGGCAGTCTAATGAAAAACTGTTTTTT.

This sequence joins TRBV5-1 and TRBJ1-2, with D maybe TRBD1 (5 bases). V was shortened by 1 base and J by 5 bases, with 12 bases between the two germline ends. The CDR3 loop spans 14 amino acids. Germline V gene sequence: CDR1 SGHRS, CDR2 YFSETQ. The CDR3 coding sequence is TGCGCCAGCAGCTTGTCCGGGGCGGGGTATGGCTACACCTTC. As protein: CASSLSGAGYGYTF.